Reported below is one T cell receptor beta chain. Naive CD8 cells, CD45RO-negative and positively selected for CCR7, excluded terminally differentiated effector memory CD45RA+ cells. The donor cohort consisted entirely of Caucasian adults residing in Nashville, Tennessee. The data are from a study of shared clonotypes between healthy human individuals. Study summary: Participating donors consisted of a couple of women and a few men aged 18 to 49.

The CDR3 is 16 residues long. V lost 5 bases and J 3 bases, leaving 20 bases between the germline ends. Germline V gene data show CDR1 as SGHAT and CDR2 as FQNNGV. Per the original data handling: Filtering differed since immunoSEQ provided only junctions, with no quality scores. Assay used: immunoSEQ multiplex PCR; TCRdb lists only in-frame clones, some missing. V and J calls and clone size are those listed in that table; D and trimming were worked out from the DNA. The sample lists about 2 million clones; about 95% were seen once. This sequence was found in a man younger than 35 in good health. The chain couples TRBV11-2 to TRBJ2-7; no clear D gene. The sequenced material came from naive CD8+ T cells sorted from blood. The CDR3 protein is CASSPTSEIVRYEQYF. The CDR3 region has the DNA TGTGCCAGCAGCCCCACCTCCGAAATAGTCCGCTACGAGCAGTACTTC. Based on the CDR3 plus reference TRBV11-2 and TRBJ2-7, the full variable domain is EAGVAQSPRYKIIEKRQSVAFWCNPISGHATLYWYQQILGQGPKLLIQFQNNGVVDDSQLPKDRFSAERLKGVDSTLKIQPAKLEDSAVYLCASSPTSEIVRYEQYFGPGTRLTVT.